This T cell receptor (beta chain) was captured by sequencing in a study of T cell responses to AZD1222 COVID-19 vaccine. Points on this clone: Its antigen remains unidentified.

Study-wide results and caveats: Spike-specific TCR breadth and depth both grew after two AZD1222 doses. Vaccine-related CD4 TCRs covered spike, predominating at 160-218 and 743-854. Donors were chiefly white British, with a greater number of females, and clonal diversity was perhaps underestimated.

This CDR3 comprises 16 residues. Germline CDR1 is MDHEN and CDR2 is SYDVKM. V shed 7 bases, J shed 7 bases, and the junction held 11 bases outside the gene matches. The protocol was immunoSEQ multiplex PCR, while the TCRdb copy is restricted to in-frame clones and leaves out a portion. The sample includes around 150,000 clones, around nine tenths seen only once; the top ten take 1.5% to 2%. The TCR comes from an adult in good health. V and J are TRBV28 and TRBJ2-1, with 12 nucleotides matching TRBD2. The material sequenced was peripheral blood, taken on day 0 of AZD1222 vaccination. CDR3 nucleotides: TGTGCCAGCATTCCACCCCTAGCGGGAGGGCCGAATGAGCAGTTCTTC. It encodes CASIPPLAGGPNEQFF.